The 9 T cell receptor beta chains given below trace back to one sample, sequenced in a study of shared clonotypes between healthy human individuals. Naivety among CD8 cells was defined by CD45RO negativity and positive CCR7 selection, thereby excluding terminally differentiated effector memory CD45RA+ cells. Clones were read by immunoSEQ multiplex PCR, and TCRdb kept only the in-frame ones, dropping some. Here the sample spans about 2 million clones, about 94% being singletons. Sequencing used naive CD8+ T cells sorted from blood. The origin of the receptors is a man aged 18 to 30 in good health.

The chain employs TRBV4-2 and TRBJ2-1; tentative D call: TRBD2 (5 bases). Germline V CDR1 and CDR2: LGHNA, YNFKEQ. This CDR3 has 15 residues. V shed 0 bases and J shed 3 bases, with 9 bases lying between them. CDR3 region: CASSQEVGVYNEQFF. CDR3 nucleotides: TGTGCCAGCAGCCAAGAAGTGGGAGTCTACAATGAGCAGTTCTTC.

The chain couples TRBV7-9 to TRBJ2-7, with 9 bases fitting TRBD1. The ends lost 10 bases at V and 6 bases at J; junction bases unmatched: 13. The germline gives CDR1 SEHNR, CDR2 FQNEAQ (reference sequence). The CDR3 spans 14 residues. In DNA, the CDR3 is TGTGCCATCGTACCGGGACAGGGACGTGCCGAGCAGTACTTC. This encodes CAIVPGQGRAEQYF.

The chain combines TRBV28 with TRBJ2-2, with a possible D match to TRBD1 (6 bases). V dropped 5 bases and J dropped 5 bases, with 21 bases sitting between them. Germline CDR1 is MDHEN and CDR2 is SYDVKM. The length of the CDR3 is 17 residues. This chain's CDR3 is CASSTRWGHPLTGELFF. CDR3 nucleotides: TGTGCCAGCAGTACCAGGTGGGGACACCCGCTGACCGGGGAGCTGTTTTTT.

The chain employs TRBV19 and TRBJ1-2; D not resolved. V gave up 5 bases and J gave up 6 bases, with 19 bases separating them. The CDR3 runs to 15 residues. Germline lookup yields CDR1 LNHDA and CDR2 SQIVND (reference sequence). The CDR3 spells CASSYPSDGYNGYTF. The CDR3 bases are TGTGCCAGTAGTTACCCTTCGGACGGATATAATGGCTACACCTTC.

This clone has a single count. The chain joins TRBV28 to TRBJ2-2, with 9 nucleotides matching TRBD1. CDR1 MDHEN and CDR2 SYDVKM come from the germline V gene. After removal of 6 bases from V and 6 bases from J, the junction contained 8 bases not matched to a gene. CDR3 length: 15 amino acids. The CDR3 region is CASRKVGQGAGELFF. The CDR3 nucleotides are TGTGCCAGCAGGAAGGTGGGACAGGGAGCCGGGGAGCTGTTTTTT.

The rearrangement uses TRBV6-6 and TRBJ1-2; a weak D match, TRBD1 (5 bases). This CDR3 spans 12 amino acids. Trimming shortened V by 5 bases and J by 6 bases, and 10 bases separated the two germline ends. CDR1 and CDR2 from the germline V gene are MNHNY and SVGAGI (reference sequence). The CDR3: CASSQTRDGYTF. For the CDR3, the DNA is TGTGCCAGCAGTCAGACCAGGGATGGCTACACCTTC.

This clone was counted a single time. The V call is TRBV7-2, the J call TRBJ2-1; 9 nucleotides agree with TRBD2. Losses at the gene ends were 2 bases for V and 3 bases for J; bases not matched to a gene: 2. Per the germline V gene, CDR1 is SGHTA and CDR2 is FQGNSA. This CDR3 is 15 amino acids long. CDR3 sequence (DNA): TGTGCCAGCAGCTTAAGCGGGGGGATCTACAATGAGCAGTTCTTC. It specifies CASSLSGGIYNEQFF.

The chain combines TRBV27 with TRBJ2-3; unclear D gene. This CDR3 contains 13 residues. In germline, CDR1 is MNHEY, CDR2 SMNVEV (reference sequence). The V gene lost 6 bases and the J gene lost 7 bases, with 14 bases spanning the gap. The CDR3 DNA sequence: TGTGCCAGCAGCCGAACTCAAGGATATACGCAGTATTTT. It specifies CASSRTQGYTQYF.

The J gene is TRBJ2-6, the V gene TRBV4-1; D might be TRBD2 (6 bases). Deletions cut 3 bases from V and 2 bases from J, with 11 bases between. The CDR3 is 16 residues long. CDR1 is MGHRA, CDR2 YSYEKL, per germline. The CDR3 DNA is TGCGCCAGCAGCCAGAAAGGAGGGCCTGGGGCCAACGTCCTGACTTTC. This gives the protein CASSQKGGPGANVLTF.